One and the same sample provided the 3 T cell receptor beta chains below, sequenced in a study of OX40 agonist ivuxolimab in advanced cancers. Only in-frame clones appear in the TCRdb table, and some are missing; sequencing was by immunoSEQ multiplex PCR. The sample lists under 95,000 clones; 75% to 90% were seen once. The specimen was CD4+ or CD8+ T cells sorted from blood, collected in a trial of the OX40 agonist ivuxolimab. Receptors were obtained from an adult with an advanced solid tumor such as melanoma, head and neck, liver or kidney cancer.

This clone was found once. V gene TRBV7-6 combines with J gene TRBJ1-6, with D possibly matching TRBD1 (5 bases). V was shortened by 6 bases and J by 2 bases, with 11 bases between the two germline ends. This CDR3 is 15 amino acids long. Looked up from germline, CDR1 is SGHVS and CDR2 is FNYEAQ. The CDR3 loop reads CASRGGAAYNSPLHF. The CDR3 nucleotides are TGTGCCAGCAGGGGCGGGGCCGCCTATAATTCACCCCTCCACTTT.

The chain has TRBV6-4 and TRBJ2-4; 11 bases align to TRBD1. Trimming cost V 6 bases and J 0 bases; bases outside gene matches: 10. This CDR3 is 18 amino acids long. The V gene's germline CDR1 is MRHNA and CDR2 SNTAGT. CDR3 region: CASRAPRDRGEAKNIQYF. CDR3 sequence (DNA): TGTGCCAGCAGGGCACCAAGGGACAGGGGGGAAGCCAAAAACATTCAGTACTTC.

This chain connects TRBV7-2 to TRBJ1-2; 8 nucleotides match TRBD1. Trimming removed 5 bases from V and 6 bases from J; junction bases left unmatched: 5. Per the germline V gene, CDR1 is SGHTA and CDR2 is FQGNSA. CDR3 length equals 13 residues. CDR3 DNA sequence: TGTGCCAGCAGCGGCAGGACAGGGAATGGCTACACCTTC. The encoded protein is CASSGRTGNGYTF.